Below, 23 T cell receptor beta chains from the same sample are listed, as sequenced in a study of Ad26.COV2.S vaccination and SARS-CoV-2 variants. The repertoire was sequenced with immunoSEQ multiplex PCR; TCRdb's copy has only in-frame clones and lacks some. The sample shows a few hundred thousand clones, around nine tenths of them seen only once. The sample's treatment: roughly 19 received Ad26.COV2.S at low or high dose, single or two shots; about 5 received placebo; per-sample allocation not given. At day 63 after the first vaccine or placebo injection, samples were drawn. The source was peripheral blood, collected in a trial of Ad26.COV2.S vaccine versus placebo. These receptor sequences come from a person between 18 and 65 years old who received the Ad26.COV2.S COVID-19 vaccine or a placebo.

This chain links TRBV4-3 with TRBJ2-3, with D perhaps assigned TRBD1 or TRBD2 (6 bases each). This CDR3 contains 15 residues. Germline V CDR1 and CDR2: LGHNA, YSLEER. V was pared by 1 base and J by 3 bases, with 11 bases between. The CDR3: CASSQAGARTDTQYF. In nucleotides, the CDR3 is TGCGCCAGCAGCCAAGCGGGGGCGCGAACAGATACGCAGTATTTT.

This chain connects TRBV6-5 to TRBJ2-3; 12 positions agree with TRBD1. CDR1 MNHEY and CDR2 SVGAGI come from the germline V gene. Losses at the gene ends were 8 bases for V and 4 bases for J; bases not matched to a gene: 7. The CDR3 is 15 amino acids. The CDR3 sequence is CASDTGTGGSDTQYF. CDR3 nucleotides: TGTGCCAGCGATACCGGGACAGGGGGCTCAGATACGCAGTATTTT.

V usage is TRBV3-1 (or the pseudogene TRBV3-2) and J usage is TRBJ2-5; 11 nucleotides align to TRBD2. The CDR3 has 16 residues. Germline V lookup: CDR1 LGHDT, CDR2 YNNKEL (reference sequence). J gave up 9 bases and V 0 bases, and 9 bases lay outside the gene matches. CDR3 sequence (DNA): TGTGCCAGCAGCCAAGATCTGCTTAGCGGGGGGGCCCCCCAGTACTTC. Translating gives CASSQDLLSGGAPQYF.

V usage is TRBV15 and J usage is TRBJ1-5; D is uncertain. V lost 1 base and J lost 2, with 9 bases in between. Germline V gene data show CDR1 as LNHNV and CDR2 as YYDKDF (reference sequence). This CDR3 contains 15 residues. Here the CDR3 reads CATSRGSGGNQPQHF. As DNA, the CDR3 is TGTGCCACCAGCAGAGGGTCGGGTGGCAATCAGCCCCAGCATTTT.

This chain links TRBV7-2 with TRBJ2-3; D unresolved. V was pared by 5 bases and J by 6 bases, with 12 bases between. Germline V gene lookup returns CDR1 SGHTA and CDR2 FQGNSA. This CDR3 has 13 amino acids. In nucleotides, the CDR3 is TGTGCCAGCAGCCCTCCGTTGGCGGATACGCAGTATTTT. It is translated as CASSPPLADTQYF.

This clone appeared a single time. The chain links TRBV29-1 to TRBJ2-4; TRBD2 matches at 9 bases. V shed 4 bases, J shed 7 bases, and the junction held 5 bases outside the gene matches. In germline, CDR1 is SQVTM, CDR2 ANQGSEA. This CDR3 has 13 residues. CDR3 in amino acids: CSVGLAGINIQYF. The DNA for the CDR3 is TGCAGCGTTGGGCTAGCGGGGATCAACATTCAGTACTTC. Variable domain in full (rest from reference TRBV29-1 and TRBJ2-4): SAVISQKPSRDICQRGTSLTIQCQVDSQVTMMFWYRQQPGQSLTLIATANQGSEATYESGFVIDKFPISRPNLTFSTLTVSNMSPEDSSIYLCSVGLAGINIQYFGAGTRLSVL.

The CDR3 loop is CATSPSRALNEQFF. The CDR3 nucleotides are TGTGCCACCTCTCCGAGTCGAGCCCTCAATGAGCAGTTCTTC. The chain couples TRBV2 to TRBJ2-1, with D unclear. This CDR3 contains 14 residues. Germline assignment: CDR1 SNHLY and CDR2 FYNNEI. Trimming took 10 bases from V and 6 from J, leaving 19 bases between them.

The gene calls are TRBV6-1 and TRBJ2-7, with D perhaps TRBD2 (5 bases). The germline CDR1 and CDR2 sequences are MNHNS and SASEGT. V was trimmed by 2 bases and J by 1 base, leaving 15 bases between them. This CDR3 contains 16 residues. The CDR3, as DNA: TGTGCCAGCAGTGAACTCTGGCTAGCCTCGTCCTACGAGCAGTACTTC. The encoded protein is CASSELWLASSYEQYF.

The chain links TRBV19 to TRBJ1-1; D not certain. The V end was cut by 0 bases, the J end by 2 bases, with 16 bases between. The length of the CDR3 is 17 residues. Germline V gene sequence: CDR1 LNHDA, CDR2 SQIVND (reference sequence). The CDR3 loop reads CASSIDLSTLLNTEAFF. CDR3 DNA sequence: TGTGCCAGTAGTATAGATTTGTCGACATTACTTAACACTGAAGCTTTCTTT.

The V and J genes are TRBV30 and TRBJ2-7, with D maybe TRBD1 (6 bases). Looked up from germline, CDR1 is GTSNPN and CDR2 is SVGIG (reference sequence). CDR3 length: 14 residues. V was cut by 3 bases and J by 3 bases, with 15 bases left in between. The CDR3 sequence is CAWSRARGVYEQYF. DNA for the CDR3: TGTGCCTGGAGCCGCGCCAGGGGAGTCTACGAGCAGTACTTC. The variable domain in full, with the rest retrieved from reference TRBV30 and TRBJ2-7, is SQTIHQWPATLVQPVGSPLSLECTVEGTSNPNLYWYRQAAGRGLQLLFYSVGIGQISSEVPQNLSASRPQDRQFILSSKKLLLSDSGFYLCAWSRARGVYEQYFGPGTRLTVT.

This sequence joins TRBV7-9 and TRBJ1-5, with unresolved D. V shed 5 bases and J shed 9 bases, with 14 bases lying between them. The CDR3 length is 13 residues. In germline, CDR1 is SEHNR, CDR2 FQNEAQ (reference sequence). The CDR3 is CASSADGFSPQHF. CDR3 coding DNA: TGTGCCAGCAGCGCGGACGGATTTTCGCCCCAGCATTTT.

The chain links TRBV12-3 or TRBV12-4 to TRBJ2-1; D may correspond to TRBD1 or TRBD2 (6 bases each). Trimming removed 6 bases at V and 8 bases at J, with 14 bases between. CDR3 length: 13 amino acids. CDR3 loop: CASRGGPRDEQFF. For the CDR3, the DNA is TGTGCCAGCAGGGGGGGCCCCCGCGATGAGCAGTTCTTC.

The rearrangement uses TRBV4-2 and TRBJ1-2; no clear D gene. This CDR3 spans 12 amino acids. The ends were cut back, 0 bases at V and 10 bases at J, with 9 bases in the middle. The germline CDR1 and CDR2 sequences are LGHNA and YNFKEQ. The CDR3 DNA follows: TGTGCCAGCAGCCAAGATCGCGGATCCTACACCTTC. It is translated as CASSQDRGSYTF.

J is TRBJ1-2 and V is TRBV6-2 or TRBV6-3; perhaps TRBD1 as D (5 bases). The ends were cut back, 4 bases at V and 8 bases at J, with 17 bases in the middle. CDR3 length: 14 amino acids. CDR1 and CDR2 (germline): MNHEY, SVGEGT. The CDR3 reads CASSLRGRGFGYTF. In DNA, the CDR3 is TGTGCCAGCAGTTTGAGGGGTCGGGGATTCGGCTACACCTTC.

The V call is TRBV20-1, the J call TRBJ2-1, with D perhaps TRBD2 (7 bases). V dropped 3 bases and J dropped 8 bases, with 11 bases sitting between them. CDR1 is DFQATT and CDR2 is SNEGSKA in the germline V gene (reference sequence). The CDR3 covers 12 residues. CDR3 in amino acids: CSASRGRDEQFF. In nucleotides, the CDR3 is TGCAGTGCTAGTAGGGGGAGGGATGAGCAGTTCTTC.

This chain links TRBV6-5 with TRBJ1-1, with D uncertain. The V gene lost 0 bases and the J gene lost 4 bases, with 12 bases spanning the gap. There are 15 residues in the CDR3. CDR1 and CDR2 (germline): MNHEY, SVGAGI. The CDR3 sequence: CASSYSMGGGTEAFF. The CDR3 DNA reads as TGTGCCAGCAGTTACTCAATGGGTGGAGGCACTGAAGCTTTCTTT.

V usage is TRBV4-3 and J usage is TRBJ1-2; no reliable D call. V lost 0 bases to trimming and J lost 8 bases, with 7 bases between them. CDR3 length: 12 residues. Germline loops: CDR1 LGHNA, CDR2 YSLEER. CDR3: CASSQEGIGYTF. The DNA of the CDR3 is TGCGCCAGCAGCCAAGAGGGGATCGGCTACACCTTC.

The chain joins TRBV5-1 to TRBJ1-5; no reliable D call. CDR3 length equals 13 residues. Trimming cost V 7 bases and J 4 bases, with 12 bases left between them. CDR1 is SGHRS, CDR2 YFSETQ, per germline. CDR3 DNA sequence: TGCGCCAGCGCCCGGGATCGGAATCAGCCCCAGCATTTT. As protein: CASARDRNQPQHF.

This chain connects TRBV18 to TRBJ2-2; the D is unclear. The length of the CDR3 is 16 residues. Trimming shortened V by 2 bases and J by 7 bases, and 17 bases separated the two germline ends. Germline lookup yields CDR1 KGHSH and CDR2 LQKENI. As DNA, the CDR3 is TGTGCCAGCTCACCAGGAATCCCCAGATTGAACGGGGAGCTGTTTTTT. Amino acids: CASSPGIPRLNGELFF.

This rearrangement joins TRBV12-3 or TRBV12-4 to TRBJ1-1, with D unclear. Deletions cut 1 base from V and 1 base from J, with 4 bases between. The CDR3 totals 13 residues. CDR3 in DNA: TGTGCCAGCAGTTTAGTTCAGAACACTGAAGCTTTCTTT. Its protein is CASSLVQNTEAFF.

The chain carries TRBV2 and TRBJ1-1, with no clear D. The V end was cut by 10 bases, the J end by 5 bases, with 14 bases between. Germline CDR1 SNHLY, CDR2 FYNNEI. CDR3 length: 12 amino acids. Here the CDR3 DNA reads TGTGCCACCCGACCGCCGTTTACTGAAGCTTTCTTT. It specifies CATRPPFTEAFF.

This chain joins TRBV18 and TRBJ2-1; perhaps TRBD1 as D (6 bases). Deletions cut 0 bases from V and 2 bases from J, with 14 bases between. The CDR3 runs to 17 residues. Germline assignment: CDR1 KGHSH and CDR2 LQKENI. CDR3 residues: CASSPPTGRIAYNEQFF. DNA for the CDR3: TGTGCCAGCTCACCACCGACAGGTAGAATCGCCTACAATGAGCAGTTCTTC.

The V call is TRBV7-3, the J call TRBJ1-2; 9 nucleotides match TRBD1. The CDR3 is 13 residues long. Germline trimming cut 3 bases from V and 13 bases from J; bases unmatched to any gene: 9. The germline V gene encodes CDR1 SGHTA and CDR2 FQGTGA. CDR3 in DNA: TGTGCCAGCAGCTTCATTGGACAGGGGCTCTTCACCTTC. Protein sequence: CASSFIGQGLFTF. The variable domain in full, with the rest retrieved from reference TRBV7-3 and TRBJ1-2, is GAGVSQTPSNKVTEKGKYVELRCDPISGHTALYWYRQSLGQGPEFLIYFQGTGAADDSGLPNDRFFAVRPEGSVSTLKIQRTERGDSAVYLCASSFIGQGLFTFGSGTRLTVV.